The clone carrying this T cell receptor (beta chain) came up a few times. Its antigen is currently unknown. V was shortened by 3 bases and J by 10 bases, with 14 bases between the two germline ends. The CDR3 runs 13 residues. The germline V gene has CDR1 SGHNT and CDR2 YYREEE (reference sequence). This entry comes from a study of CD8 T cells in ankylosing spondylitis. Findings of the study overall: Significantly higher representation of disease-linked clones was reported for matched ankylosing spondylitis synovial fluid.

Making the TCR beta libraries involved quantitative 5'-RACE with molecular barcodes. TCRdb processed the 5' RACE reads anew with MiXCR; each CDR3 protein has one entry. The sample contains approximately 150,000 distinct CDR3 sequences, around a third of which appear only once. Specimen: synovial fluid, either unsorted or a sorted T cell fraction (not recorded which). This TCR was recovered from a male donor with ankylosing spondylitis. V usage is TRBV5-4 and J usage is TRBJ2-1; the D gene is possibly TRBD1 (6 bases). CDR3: CASSSDRIWEQFF. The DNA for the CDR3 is TGTGCCAGCAGCTCAGACAGGATTTGGGAGCAGTTCTTC.